The TCR beta chain described here comes from a study of OX40 agonist ivuxolimab in advanced cancers. Overall study: Patients were given ivuxolimab, an antibody that agonizes OX40 (CD134). Study results and caveats: There was clonal expansion of CD4+ and CD8+ blood T cells by week 6 at 0.1 to 3.0 mg/kg. The study found that CD8+ T cells averaged more expanded clones than CD4+.

Germline V lookup: CDR1 MDHEN, CDR2 SYDVKM. There are 14 residues in the CDR3. V gave up 5 bases and J gave up 6 bases; unmatched junction bases: 7. This clone was seen a single time. Antigen: not known. The data were produced by immunoSEQ multiplex PCR, yet TCRdb's version contains in-frame clones alone and is incomplete. The data hold about 10,000 clones, with about 63% observed a single time. The specimen comprised CD4+ or CD8+ T cells sorted from blood, sampled in a trial of the OX40 agonist ivuxolimab. The genes are TRBV28 and TRBJ1-5; 7 bases are shared with TRBD1. This receptor was obtained from an adult with an advanced solid tumor such as melanoma, head and neck, liver or kidney cancer. The CDR3, as DNA: TGTGCCAGCAGTGGTACCGGGACAGTTCAGCCCCAGCATTTT. Translation: CASSGTGTVQPQHF.